Each of the 20 T cell receptor beta chains below was sequenced from the same sample in a study of T cells after yellow fever vaccination. TCRdb reanalysed the 5' RACE reads using MiXCR and keeps one entry per CDR3 protein. The table includes 150,000 or so distinct CDR3 sequences, about a tenth detected once. The specimen comprised CD8+ T cells sorted from PBMCs, sampled 45 days after the yellow fever booster vaccination. The receptors shown here come from a man in his late teens or twenties who received the YFV17D yellow fever vaccine.

This clonotype was counted a few times. The J gene is TRBJ1-5, the V gene TRBV25-1; possibly TRBD1 for D (6 bases). The CDR3 extends over 14 amino acids. The V gene lost 3 bases and the J gene lost 6 bases, with 12 bases spanning the gap. Germline lookup yields CDR1 MGHDK and CDR2 SYGVNS. For the CDR3, the DNA is TGTGCCAGCAGTGACTTGGGGGCGGGTCAGCCCCAGCATTTT. Translating gives CASSDLGAGQPQHF.

There are many counts of this clonotype. The chain has TRBV3-1 and TRBJ1-4; D perhaps matches TRBD1 (6 bases). The CDR3 has 15 residues. Looked up from germline, CDR1 is LGHDT and CDR2 is YNNKEL (reference sequence). The V end was cut by 1 base, the J end by 6 bases, with 12 bases between. The chain's CDR3 is CASSQGRGWDEKLFF. The CDR3, as DNA: TGTGCCAGCAGCCAAGGCAGGGGATGGGATGAAAAACTGTTTTTT.

This clonotype was observed a handful of times. This rearrangement joins TRBV5-1 to TRBJ2-7, with D perhaps matching TRBD2 (6 bases). Germline V gene data show CDR1 as SGHRS and CDR2 as YFSETQ. V was clipped by 3 bases and J by 4 bases, with 8 bases between them. CDR3 length: 12 residues. CDR3 sequence: CASSSGVYEQYF. CDR3 nucleotide sequence: TGCGCCAGCAGCTCGGGGGTTTACGAGCAGTACTTC.

This clonotype showed up just a few times. The chain links TRBV27 to TRBJ1-1; no clear D gene. This CDR3 has 12 residues. Trimming stripped 7 bases from V and 1 base from J, with 7 bases between. Germline V lookup: CDR1 MNHEY, CDR2 SMNVEV (reference sequence). This chain's CDR3 is CASKKGNTEAFF. The CDR3 DNA is TGTGCCAGCAAAAAAGGGAACACTGAAGCTTTCTTT.

The gene calls are TRBV27 and TRBJ2-1; possible D gene TRBD1, 5 bases. The CDR3 loop spans 14 amino acids. Germline values: CDR1 MNHEY, CDR2 SMNVEV (reference sequence). Deletions cut 3 bases from V and 12 bases from J, with 18 bases between. The CDR3 bases are TGTGCCAGCAGTTTCGGCAGGGCCCCAGCAGGGCAGTTCTTC. It codes for CASSFGRAPAGQFF.

This clonotype was seen a few times. The rearrangement uses TRBV14 and TRBJ2-5, with TRBD1 identical over 7 bases. The CDR3 runs to 16 residues. The junction had 8 bases not matched to a gene; V was cut back by 2 bases and J by 2 bases. Germline CDR1 and CDR2: SGHDN and FVKESK. The CDR3 sequence: CASSQLGTALQETQYF. The DNA for the CDR3 is TGTGCCAGCAGCCAACTCGGGACAGCTCTTCAAGAGACCCAGTACTTC.

The chain has TRBV4-1 and TRBJ2-7, with 8 bases that match TRBD1. The CDR3 sequence is 16 residues long. Trimming took 1 base from V and 6 from J; bases not matched to a gene: 11. Germline assignment: CDR1 MGHRA and CDR2 YSYEKL. CDR3 region: CASSQAPTGELGEQYF. CDR3 DNA sequence: TGCGCCAGCAGCCAAGCCCCGACAGGGGAACTGGGCGAGCAGTACTTC.

Ten or more counts support this clonotype. The chain links TRBV7-9 to TRBJ1-1, with D unclear. V was clipped by 5 bases and J by 4 bases, with 14 bases between them. This CDR3 contains 14 residues. Germline CDR1 and CDR2: SEHNR and FQNEAQ (reference sequence). In DNA, the CDR3 is TGTGCCAGCAGCCCCTCTTGGAAGGCCACTGAAGCTTTCTTT. Translated: CASSPSWKATEAFF. The full variable domain, with the rest looked up from reference TRBV7-9 and TRBJ1-1, is DTGVSQNPRHKITKRGQNVTFRCDPISEHNRLYWYRQTLGQGPEFLTYFQNEAQLEKSRLLSDRFSAERPKGSFSTLEIQRTEQGDSAMYLCASSPSWKATEAFFGQGTRLTVV.

In this sample, this clonotype turned up a few times. This chain connects TRBV9 to TRBJ2-5, with 8 positions matching TRBD2. The CDR3 length is 15 residues. J lost 0 bases, V lost 6 bases, and 7 bases had no gene match. The germline V gene encodes CDR1 SGDLS and CDR2 YYNGEE. CDR3 region: CASTEAGDYQETQYF. The CDR3 DNA reads as TGTGCCAGCACCGAAGCGGGAGATTACCAAGAGACCCAGTACTTC.

This clonotype was seen a few times. The gene calls are TRBV4-3 and TRBJ2-3; D possibly matches TRBD1 or TRBD2 (5 bases each). Trimming took off 1 base at V and 12 bases at J, with 14 bases between the two ends. The CDR3 loop spans 13 amino acids. Germline V gene data show CDR1 as LGHNA and CDR2 as YSLEER. CDR3 coding DNA: TGCGCCAGCAGCCAAGGGGACCAACGATTTCAGTATTTT. Protein product: CASSQGDQRFQYF.

The sample holds a few counts of this clonotype. The chain links TRBV19 to TRBJ1-1; TRBD1 is a possible D gene (6 bases). The CDR3 contains 15 residues. Germline-derived CDR1 and CDR2 are LNHDA and SQIVND (reference sequence). V was trimmed by 3 bases and J by 7 bases, leaving 18 bases between them. The CDR3 here is CASSIGDIRGSEAFF. The CDR3, as DNA: TGTGCCAGTAGTATCGGGGACATTCGCGGTAGTGAAGCTTTCTTT.

This clonotype was recorded a few times. The chain recombines TRBV12-3 or TRBV12-4 with TRBJ2-7; 10 bases are a match to TRBD2. This CDR3 has 18 residues. Trimming took 1 base from V and 2 from J; bases not matched to a gene: 11. The DNA for the CDR3 is TGTGCCAGCAGTTTAGGGCTAGCGGGGGACTACCTGCCCTACGAGCAGTACTTC. Its protein product is CASSLGLAGDYLPYEQYF.

This clonotype was recorded a few times. This chain joins TRBV4-1 and TRBJ2-3; 12 bases match TRBD2. V gave up 2 bases and J gave up 1 base; unmatched junction bases: 4. CDR1 is MGHRA, CDR2 YSYEKL, per germline. CDR3 length: 17 amino acids. This CDR3 is CASSQSSGGARTDTQYF. In nucleotides, the CDR3 is TGCGCCAGCAGCCAATCTAGCGGGGGGGCCCGCACAGATACGCAGTATTTT.

The gene calls are TRBV4-2 and TRBJ1-2; no clear D gene. The CDR3 sequence is 13 residues long. Germline CDR1 LGHNA, CDR2 YNFKEQ. Trimming took 5 bases from V and 6 from J, leaving 13 bases between them. CDR3 in amino acids: CASSVTEPDGYTF. CDR3 nucleotide sequence: TGTGCCAGCAGCGTAACGGAGCCGGATGGCTACACCTTC.

V and J are TRBV29-1 and TRBJ2-5, with a possible D match to TRBD1 (5 bases). V was trimmed by 3 bases and J by 3 bases, leaving 20 bases between them. The CDR3 has 16 residues. Per germline, CDR1 SQVTM and CDR2 ANQGSEA. The CDR3 DNA reads as TGCAGCGTTGATTCACAGGAAGATCTTAAGGAAGAGACCCAGTACTTC. It translates to CSVDSQEDLKEETQYF. Full variable domain (missing parts from reference TRBV29-1 and TRBJ2-5): SAVISQKPSRDICQRGTSLTIQCQVDSQVTMMFWYRQQPGQSLTLIATANQGSEATYESGFVIDKFPISRPNLTFSTLTVSNMSPEDSSIYLCSVDSQEDLKEETQYFGPGTRLLVL.

With regard to this clonotype: The junction departs from the called germline gene at one end, perhaps through a read error. The V and J genes are TRBV6-6 and TRBJ2-6, with a tentative D call TRBD1 (5 bases). The length of the CDR3 is 15 residues. CDR1 is MNHNY and CDR2 is SVGAGI in the germline V gene (reference sequence). The CDR3 DNA reads TGTGCCAGCAGTTTCCTGAGCTCTGGGGCCAACGTCCTGAGTTTC. It yields the protein CASSFLSSGANVLSF.

The genes are TRBV29-1 and TRBJ1-1; tentatively, D is TRBD1 (6 bases). There are 11 residues in the CDR3. With 8 bases removed from V and 6 bases from J, the gap between germline ends came to 13 bases. Germline V gene lookup returns CDR1 SQVTM and CDR2 ANQGSEA. The DNA for the CDR3 is TGCAGCATAGGGGGGGCGGCTGAAGCTTTCTTT. It is translated as CSIGGAAEAFF.

This clonotype turned up a few times. V is TRBV19 and J is TRBJ2-1; D may be TRBD2 (6 bases). CDR1 and CDR2 (germline): LNHDA, SQIVND (reference sequence). V was cut by 1 base and J by 7 bases, with 17 bases left in between. The CDR3 spans 16 residues. The chain's CDR3 is CASSIAGQGGFNEQFF. Written as DNA, the CDR3 is TGTGCCAGTAGTATAGCCGGGCAGGGAGGTTTTAATGAGCAGTTCTTC.

V and J are TRBV18 and TRBJ2-3; 12 bases are shared with TRBD1. The CDR3 has 16 residues. J lost 4 bases, V lost 5 bases, and 7 bases had no gene match. Germline CDR1 KGHSH, CDR2 LQKENI. The CDR3, as DNA: TGTGCCAGCTCATCGACCGGGACAGGGGGCCCAGATACGCAGTATTTT. It specifies CASSSTGTGGPDTQYF. The variable domain in full, completed from reference TRBV18 and TRBJ2-3, reads NAGVMQNPRHLVRRRGQEARLRCSPMKGHSHVYWYRQLPEEGLKFMVYLQKENIIDESGMPKERFSAEFPKEGPSILRIQQVVRGDSAAYFCASSSTGTGGPDTQYFGPGTRLTVL.

This clonotype was seen repeatedly, ten times or more. The chain links TRBV12-3 or TRBV12-4 to TRBJ2-7, with TRBD1 identical over 9 bases. The J segment lost 4 bases and the V segment lost 6 bases, leaving 10 bases of the junction unmatched. This CDR3 is 15 amino acids long. The CDR3: CASRFAGTGSYEQYF. CDR3 DNA sequence: TGTGCCAGCAGATTCGCCGGGACAGGGTCTTACGAGCAGTACTTC.